Presented here are 6 T cell receptor beta chains from one specimen sequenced in a study of CD8 T cells in ankylosing spondylitis. From the 5' RACE reads, TCRdb called clonotypes with MiXCR, one entry per CDR3 protein. This sample yields around 100,000 distinct CDR3 sequences, of which approximately 25% are seen a single time; 9% to 15% belongs to the top ten. Sequences were obtained from synovial fluid, either unsorted or a sorted T cell fraction (not recorded which). The receptors stem from a male donor with ankylosing spondylitis.

This clonotype was seen ten or more times. This chain connects TRBV6-1 to TRBJ2-7, with 9 positions matching TRBD1. V gave up 7 bases and J gave up 2 bases; unmatched junction bases: 9. CDR3 length: 15 residues. Germline V CDR1 and CDR2: MNHNS, SASEGT. DNA of the CDR3: TGTGCCAGCATAACCGGGACAGGGATCCCCTACGAGCAGTACGTC. Its translation: CASITGTGIPYEQYV.

The CDR3 loop reads CSARDPLRPFHEQYF. The CDR3 DNA follows: TGCAGTGCTAGAGATCCTCTCCGGCCTTTCCACGAGCAGTACTTC. The rearrangement uses TRBV20-1 and TRBJ2-7; D gene ambiguous. Germline-derived CDR1 and CDR2 are DFQATT and SNEGSKA (reference sequence). The V end lost 0 bases, the J end lost 5 bases, and 17 bases lay between the germline ends. This CDR3 region has 15 residues.

V usage is TRBV30 and J usage is TRBJ2-3; 10 nucleotides align to TRBD2. The CDR3 has 15 residues. Per the germline V gene, CDR1 is GTSNPN and CDR2 is SVGIG (reference sequence). The V segment lost 2 bases and the J segment 5 bases; nucleotides outside the gene matches: 7. The CDR3 coding sequence is TGTGCCTGGAGTCTCGGGCTAGCGGGAGTAGATACGCAGTATTTT. Translation gives CAWSLGLAGVDTQYF.

This clonotype has just a few counts. The V call is TRBV2, the J call TRBJ1-6; no clear D. Germline lookup yields CDR1 SNHLY and CDR2 FYNNEI. The CDR3 is made up of 13 amino acids. V dropped 4 bases and J dropped 11 bases, with 12 bases sitting between them. CDR3 protein: CASSAGDRTPLHF. CDR3 nucleotide sequence: TGTGCCAGCAGTGCGGGTGATCGTACACCCCTCCACTTT.

This clonotype was detected many times. This chain uses TRBV5-1 with TRBJ1-2, with D possibly being TRBD1 (5 bases). The CDR3 length is 17 residues. Trimming cost V 1 base and J 6 bases, with 22 bases left between them. Germline lookup yields CDR1 SGHRS and CDR2 YFSETQ. CDR3 nucleotide sequence: TGCGCCAGCAGCTTGTCTTTTAACCTCCGCCAGGGCCATGGCTACACCTTC. It translates to CASSLSFNLRQGHGYTF.

This clonotype was seen a few times. The rearrangement joins TRBV20-1 to TRBJ1-5; D unclear. V was pared by 0 bases and J by 3 bases, with 12 bases between. Germline-derived CDR1 and CDR2 are DFQATT and SNEGSKA (reference sequence). There are 15 residues in the CDR3. The CDR3 spells CSARDLGRNNQPQHF. CDR3 sequence (DNA): TGCAGTGCTAGAGATCTCGGGCGGAACAATCAGCCCCAGCATTTT.